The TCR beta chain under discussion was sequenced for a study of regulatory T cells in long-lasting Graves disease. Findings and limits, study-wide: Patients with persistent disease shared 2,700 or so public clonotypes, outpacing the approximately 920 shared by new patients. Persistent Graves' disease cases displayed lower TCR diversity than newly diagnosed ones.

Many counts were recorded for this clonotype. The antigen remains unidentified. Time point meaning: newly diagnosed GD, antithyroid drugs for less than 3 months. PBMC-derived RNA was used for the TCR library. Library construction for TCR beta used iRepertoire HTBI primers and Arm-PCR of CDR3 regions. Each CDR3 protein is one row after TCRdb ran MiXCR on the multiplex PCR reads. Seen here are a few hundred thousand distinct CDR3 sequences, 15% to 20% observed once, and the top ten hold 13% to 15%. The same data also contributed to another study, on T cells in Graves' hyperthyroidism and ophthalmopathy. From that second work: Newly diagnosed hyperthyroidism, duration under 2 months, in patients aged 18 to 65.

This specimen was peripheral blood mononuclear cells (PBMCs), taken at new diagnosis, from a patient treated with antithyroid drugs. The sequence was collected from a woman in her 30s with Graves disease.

The CDR3 DNA is TGTGCCAGCAGCTCGGGATCCAGCTCCTATAATTCACCCCTCCACTTT. Translation gives CASSSGSSSYNSPLHF. The chain combines TRBV3-1 with TRBJ1-6; D ambiguous. V shed 5 bases and J shed 0 bases, with 11 bases lying between them. Germline lookup yields CDR1 LGHDT and CDR2 YNNKEL (reference sequence). CDR3 length: 16 amino acids.